The clone carrying this T cell receptor (beta chain) was seen a handful of times. Clones were sequenced by immunoSEQ multiplex PCR, and TCRdb holds only the in-frame ones, with some missing. The profile shows roughly 120,000 clones, over 85% of them singletons. This specimen comes from a study of T cell changes during pregnancy in multiple sclerosis. The CDR3 contains 14 residues. Germline V gives CDR1 MNHEY, CDR2 SMNVEV (reference sequence). V lost 6 bases, J lost 5 bases, and 9 bases stayed unmatched. V and J are TRBV27 and TRBJ1-1, with 7 bases matching TRBD1. The clonotype was recovered from a female donor with multiple sclerosis, enrolled in a pregnancy study. Specimen: peripheral blood, collected before pregnancy. The CDR3, as DNA: TGTGCCAGCAGGGCCGAAAGCAGGGGGACTGAAGCTTTCTTT. It is translated as CASRAESRGTEAFF.